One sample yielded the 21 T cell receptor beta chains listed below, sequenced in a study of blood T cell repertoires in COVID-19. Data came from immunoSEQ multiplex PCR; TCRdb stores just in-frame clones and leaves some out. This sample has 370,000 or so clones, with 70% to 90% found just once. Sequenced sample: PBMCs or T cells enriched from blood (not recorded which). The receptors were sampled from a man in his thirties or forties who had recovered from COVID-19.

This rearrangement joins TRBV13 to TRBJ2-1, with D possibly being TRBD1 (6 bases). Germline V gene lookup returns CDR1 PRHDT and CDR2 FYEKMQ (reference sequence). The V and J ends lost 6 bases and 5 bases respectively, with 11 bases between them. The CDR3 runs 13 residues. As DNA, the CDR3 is TGTGCCAGCAGTTTGGCAGGGGACAATGAGCAGTTCTTC. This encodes CASSLAGDNEQFF.

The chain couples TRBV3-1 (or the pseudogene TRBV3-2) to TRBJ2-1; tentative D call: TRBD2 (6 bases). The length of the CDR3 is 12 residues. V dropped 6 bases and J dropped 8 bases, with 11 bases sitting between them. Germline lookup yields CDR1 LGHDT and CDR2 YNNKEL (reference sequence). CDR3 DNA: TGTGCCAGCAGTTACCGGGAGTATGAGCAGTTCTTC. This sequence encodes CASSYREYEQFF.

CDR3 loop: CASSLAGDTNTGELFF. The CDR3 DNA reads TGTGCCAGCAGCTTAGCCGGGGACACGAACACCGGGGAGCTGTTTTTT. J is TRBJ2-2 and V is TRBV7-9, with D possibly matching TRBD1 (6 bases). The V end was cut by 0 bases, the J end by 0 bases, with 8 bases between. The CDR3 has 16 residues. Per the germline V gene, CDR1 is SEHNR and CDR2 is FQNEAQ (reference sequence).

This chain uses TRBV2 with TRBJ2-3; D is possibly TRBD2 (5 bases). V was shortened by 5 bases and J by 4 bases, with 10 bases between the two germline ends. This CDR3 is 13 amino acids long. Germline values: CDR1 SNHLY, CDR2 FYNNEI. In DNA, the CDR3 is TGTGCCAGCAGTCCTTTTAGCGCAGATACGCAGTATTTT. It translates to CASSPFSADTQYF.

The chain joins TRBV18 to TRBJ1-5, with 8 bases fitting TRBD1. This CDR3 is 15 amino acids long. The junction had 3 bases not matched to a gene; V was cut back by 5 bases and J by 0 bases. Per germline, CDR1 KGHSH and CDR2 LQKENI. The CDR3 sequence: CASSRDRNSNQPQHF. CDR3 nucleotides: TGTGCCAGCTCAAGGGACAGGAATAGCAATCAGCCCCAGCATTTT. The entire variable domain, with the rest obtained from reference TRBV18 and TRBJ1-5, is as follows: NAGVMQNPRHLVRRRGQEARLRCSPMKGHSHVYWYRQLPEEGLKFMVYLQKENIIDESGMPKERFSAEFPKEGPSILRIQQVVRGDSAAYFCASSRDRNSNQPQHFGDGTRLSIL.

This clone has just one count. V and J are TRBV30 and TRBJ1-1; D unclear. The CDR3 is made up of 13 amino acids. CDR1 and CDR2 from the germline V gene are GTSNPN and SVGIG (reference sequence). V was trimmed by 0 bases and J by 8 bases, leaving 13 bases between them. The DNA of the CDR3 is TGTGCCTGGAGTGTTGGAGCCCCGAGGGAAGCTTTCTTT. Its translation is CAWSVGAPREAFF.

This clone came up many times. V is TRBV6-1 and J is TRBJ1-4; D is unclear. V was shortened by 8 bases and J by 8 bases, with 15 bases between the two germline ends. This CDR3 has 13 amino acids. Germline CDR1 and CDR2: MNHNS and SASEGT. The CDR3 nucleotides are TGTGCCAGCCGACGAGACCCCAGGGAAAAACTGTTTTTT. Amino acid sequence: CASRRDPREKLFF.

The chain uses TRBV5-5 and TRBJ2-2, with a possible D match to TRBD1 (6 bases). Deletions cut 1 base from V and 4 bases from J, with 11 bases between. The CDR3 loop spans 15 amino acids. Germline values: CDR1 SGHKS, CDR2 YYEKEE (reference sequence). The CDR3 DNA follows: TGTGCCAGCAGCTTGCAGGGGCTGAGCACCGGGGAGCTGTTTTTT. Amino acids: CASSLQGLSTGELFF.

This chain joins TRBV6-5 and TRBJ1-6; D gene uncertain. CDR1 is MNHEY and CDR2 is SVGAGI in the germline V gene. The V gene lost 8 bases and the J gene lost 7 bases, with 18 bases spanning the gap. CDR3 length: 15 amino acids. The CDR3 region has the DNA TGTGCCAGCTATTCGTTCTCTCAACAAAATTCACCCCTCCACTTT. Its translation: CASYSFSQQNSPLHF.

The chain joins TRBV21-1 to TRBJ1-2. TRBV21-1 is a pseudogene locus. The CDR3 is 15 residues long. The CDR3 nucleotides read TGTGCCAGCAGCAAAGGAAGTGGCAGATCGGGGGGCTACACCTTC. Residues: CASSKGSGRSGGYTF.

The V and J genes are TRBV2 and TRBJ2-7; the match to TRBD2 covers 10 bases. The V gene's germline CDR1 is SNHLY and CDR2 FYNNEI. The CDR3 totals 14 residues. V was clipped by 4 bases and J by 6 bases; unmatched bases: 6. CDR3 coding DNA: TGTGCCAGCAGTGTAGCGGGGGGTTCCAGCGAGCAGTACTTC. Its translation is CASSVAGGSSEQYF. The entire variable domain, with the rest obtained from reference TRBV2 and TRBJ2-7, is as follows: EPEVTQTPSHQVTQMGQEVILRCVPISNHLYFYWYRQILGQKVEFLVSFYNNEISEKSEIFDDQFSVERPDGSNFTLKIRSTKLEDSAMYFCASSVAGGSSEQYFGPGTRLTVT.

CDR3 protein: CASGKGDTDTQYF. Written as DNA, the CDR3 is TGTGCCAGCGGGAAGGGAGATACAGATACGCAGTATTTT. The rearrangement joins TRBV9 to TRBJ2-3; D may be TRBD2 (5 bases). V lost 7 bases to trimming and J lost 3 bases, with 12 bases between them. This CDR3 has 13 amino acids. Germline values: CDR1 SGDLS, CDR2 YYNGEE.

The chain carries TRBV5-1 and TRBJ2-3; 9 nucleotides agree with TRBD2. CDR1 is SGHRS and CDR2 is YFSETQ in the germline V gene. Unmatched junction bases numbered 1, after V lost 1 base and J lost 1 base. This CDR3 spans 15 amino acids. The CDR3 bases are TGCGCCAGCAGCTTGAGACTAGCGGGCACAGATACGCAGTATTTT. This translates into CASSLRLAGTDTQYF. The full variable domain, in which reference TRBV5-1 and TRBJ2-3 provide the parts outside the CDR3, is KAGVTQTPRYLIKTRGQQVTLSCSPISGHRSVSWYQQTPGQGLQFLFEYFSETQRNKGNFPGRFSGRQFSNSRSEMNVSTLELGDSALYLCASSLRLAGTDTQYFGPGTRLTVL.

The CDR3 region is CASSLRLAGRGGTQYF. As DNA, the CDR3 is TGCGCCAGCAGCCTTAGACTAGCGGGGAGAGGGGGGACCCAGTACTTC. The rearrangement uses TRBV5-1 and TRBJ2-5; the match to TRBD2 covers 11 bases. The CDR3 has 16 residues. Germline lookup yields CDR1 SGHRS and CDR2 YFSETQ. Losses at the gene ends were 4 bases for V and 7 bases for J; bases not matched to a gene: 12. Supplemented by reference TRBV5-1 and TRBJ2-5, the full variable domain reads KAGVTQTPRYLIKTRGQQVTLSCSPISGHRSVSWYQQTPGQGLQFLFEYFSETQRNKGNFPGRFSGRQFSNSRSEMNVSTLELGDSALYLCASSLRLAGRGGTQYFGPGTRLLVL.

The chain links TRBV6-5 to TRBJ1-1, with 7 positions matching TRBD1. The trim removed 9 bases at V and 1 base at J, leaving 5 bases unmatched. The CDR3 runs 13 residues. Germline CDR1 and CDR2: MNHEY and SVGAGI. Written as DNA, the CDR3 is TGTGCCAGTCTTGGACAGGCGAACACTGAAGCTTTCTTT. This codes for CASLGQANTEAFF.

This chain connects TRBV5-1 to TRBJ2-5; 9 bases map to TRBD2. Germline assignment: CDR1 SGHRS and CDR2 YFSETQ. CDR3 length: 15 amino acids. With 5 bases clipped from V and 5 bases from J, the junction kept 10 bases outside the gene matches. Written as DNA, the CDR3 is TGCGCCAGCAGTGTGGGGACTAGCCGGGAGGAGACCCAGTACTTC. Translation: CASSVGTSREETQYF.

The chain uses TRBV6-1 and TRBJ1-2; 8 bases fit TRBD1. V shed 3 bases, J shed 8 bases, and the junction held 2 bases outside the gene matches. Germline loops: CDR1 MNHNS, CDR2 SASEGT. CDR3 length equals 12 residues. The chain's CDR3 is CASSDDRGGYTF. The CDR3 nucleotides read TGTGCCAGCAGTGACGACAGGGGCGGCTACACCTTC.

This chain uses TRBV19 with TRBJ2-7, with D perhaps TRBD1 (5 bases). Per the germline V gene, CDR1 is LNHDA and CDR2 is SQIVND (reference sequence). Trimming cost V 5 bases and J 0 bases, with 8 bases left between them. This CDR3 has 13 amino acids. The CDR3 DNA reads TGTGCCAGTAGTGGGGCCCCCTCCTACGAGCAGTACTTC. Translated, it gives CASSGAPSYEQYF.

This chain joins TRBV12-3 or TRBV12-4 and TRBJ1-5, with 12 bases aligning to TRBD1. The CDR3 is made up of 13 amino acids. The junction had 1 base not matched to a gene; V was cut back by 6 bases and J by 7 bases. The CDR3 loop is CASSGTGGQPQHF. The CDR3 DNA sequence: TGTGCCAGCAGCGGGACAGGGGGCCAGCCCCAGCATTTT.

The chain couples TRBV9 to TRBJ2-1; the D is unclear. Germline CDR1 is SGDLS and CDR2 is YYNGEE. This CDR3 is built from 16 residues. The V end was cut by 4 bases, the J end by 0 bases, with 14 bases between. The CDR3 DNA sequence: TGTGCCAGCAGCTCTGGAGCCTCTCACTCCTACAATGAGCAGTTCTTC. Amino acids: CASSSGASHSYNEQFF.

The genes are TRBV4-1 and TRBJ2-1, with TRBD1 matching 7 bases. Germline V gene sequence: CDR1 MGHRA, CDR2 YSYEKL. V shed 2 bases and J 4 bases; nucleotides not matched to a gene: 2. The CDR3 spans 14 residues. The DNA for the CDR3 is TGCGCCAGCAGCCAAAGGGACAGTTACAATGAGCAGTTCTTC. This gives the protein CASSQRDSYNEQFF.